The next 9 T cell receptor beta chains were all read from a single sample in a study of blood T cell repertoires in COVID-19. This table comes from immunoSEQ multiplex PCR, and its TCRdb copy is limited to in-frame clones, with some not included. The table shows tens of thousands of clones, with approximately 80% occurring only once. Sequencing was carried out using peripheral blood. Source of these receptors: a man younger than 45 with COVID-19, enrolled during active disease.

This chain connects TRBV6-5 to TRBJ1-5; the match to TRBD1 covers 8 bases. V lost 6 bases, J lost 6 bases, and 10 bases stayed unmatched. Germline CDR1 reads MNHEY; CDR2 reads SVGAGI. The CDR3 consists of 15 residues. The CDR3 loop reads CASSNGQGTSQPQHF. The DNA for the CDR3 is TGTGCCAGCAGCAACGGACAGGGAACTAGTCAGCCCCAGCATTTT.

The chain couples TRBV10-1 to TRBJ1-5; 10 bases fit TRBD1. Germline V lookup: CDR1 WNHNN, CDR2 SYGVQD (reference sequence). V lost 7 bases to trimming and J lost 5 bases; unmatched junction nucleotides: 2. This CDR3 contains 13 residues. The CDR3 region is CASTGTGDQPQHF. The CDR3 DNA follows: TGCGCCAGCACCGGGACAGGGGATCAGCCCCAGCATTTT.

This CDR3 reads CASRRQGNTGELFF. CDR3 nucleotides: TGTGCCAGCAGACGGCAGGGGAACACCGGGGAGCTGTTTTTT. The chain joins TRBV2 to TRBJ2-2; tentatively, D is TRBD1 (5 bases). This CDR3 contains 14 residues. Deletions cut 6 bases from V and 1 base from J, with 9 bases between. Germline V CDR1 and CDR2: SNHLY, FYNNEI.

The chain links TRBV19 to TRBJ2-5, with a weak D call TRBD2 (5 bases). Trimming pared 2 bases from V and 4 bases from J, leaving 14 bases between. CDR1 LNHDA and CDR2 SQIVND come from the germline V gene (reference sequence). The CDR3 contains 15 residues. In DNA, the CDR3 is TGTGCCAGTAGTATACTACCGGACTCACGAGAGACCCAGTACTTC. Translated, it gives CASSILPDSRETQYF.

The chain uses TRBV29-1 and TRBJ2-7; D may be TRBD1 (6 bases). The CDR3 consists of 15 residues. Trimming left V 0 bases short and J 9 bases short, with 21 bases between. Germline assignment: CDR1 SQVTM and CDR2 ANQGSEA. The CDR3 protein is CSVEEWLGQTRGQYF. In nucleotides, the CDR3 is TGCAGCGTTGAAGAGTGGTTGGGCCAGACCAGGGGGCAGTACTTC.

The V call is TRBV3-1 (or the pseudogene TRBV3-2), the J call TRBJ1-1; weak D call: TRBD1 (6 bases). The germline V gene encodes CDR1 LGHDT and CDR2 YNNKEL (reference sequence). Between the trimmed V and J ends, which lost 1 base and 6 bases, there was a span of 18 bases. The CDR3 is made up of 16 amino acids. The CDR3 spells CASSQVGAGVLAEAFF. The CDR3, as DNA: TGTGCCAGCAGCCAAGTCGGGGCAGGGGTGCTCGCTGAAGCTTTCTTT.

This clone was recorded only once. The CDR3 DNA follows: TGTGCCAGCAGTTTAATCGGGACTAGCGCGAACAATGAGCAGTTCTTC. Its protein product is CASSLIGTSANNEQFF. V usage is TRBV6-5 and J usage is TRBJ2-1, with 10 bases identical to TRBD2. The V and J ends lost 4 bases and 5 bases, in that order; junction bases with no gene match: 8. Germline CDR1 is MNHEY and CDR2 is SVGAGI. The CDR3 loop spans 16 amino acids.

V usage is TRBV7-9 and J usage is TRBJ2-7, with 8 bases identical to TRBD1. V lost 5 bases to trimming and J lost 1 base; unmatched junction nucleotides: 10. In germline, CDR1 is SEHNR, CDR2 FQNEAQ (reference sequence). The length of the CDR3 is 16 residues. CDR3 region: CASSRPGQGESYEQYF. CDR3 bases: TGTGCCAGCAGCCGACCCGGACAGGGTGAGTCCTACGAGCAGTACTTC.

CDR3 protein: CASSSPGIGNEKLFF. CDR3 sequence (DNA): TGTGCCAGCAGTTCCCCCGGGATAGGCAATGAAAAACTGTTTTTT. The V gene is TRBV28, the J gene TRBJ1-4; D gene ambiguous. V gave up 4 bases and J gave up 5 bases, with 14 bases separating them. Germline V gene lookup returns CDR1 MDHEN and CDR2 SYDVKM. This CDR3 is 15 amino acids long.